A selection of T cell receptor beta chains follows, all from one sample in a study of response to subunit inactivated influenza vaccine. TCRdb itself ran the RT-PCR reads through MiXCR, one entry per CDR3 protein. The sample has just over 300,000 distinct CDR3 sequences, around a fifth seen once. The sequencing here drew on PBMCs from blood, taken 21 months after vaccination. The receptors shown here come from a man aged 50 to 69 who received an inactivated influenza vaccine. Each CDR3 is given with its conserved first and last residue. Fields, in order: V gene, D gene, CDR3 length, J gene, clone size, CDR3 protein, CDR3 DNA. A D gene is named only where the DNA matches it firmly. Clone size is shown for a subset of rows, as once, few, many or a class of expanded clone.

TRBV9,NA,12,TRBJ2-5,NA,CASTPYQETQYF,TGTGCCAGCACCCCGTACCAAGAGACCCAGTACTTC
TRBV5-4,NA,16,TRBJ1-1,NA,CASSFLQGAYPTEAFF,TGTGCCAGCAGCTTCTTACAGGGAGCATATCCCACTGAAGCTTTCTTT
TRBV7-2,TRBD2,13,TRBJ2-7,NA,CASSLNGGIEQYF,TGTGCCAGCAGCTTAAACGGGGGGATCGAGCAGTACTTC
TRBV6-1,TRBD1,13,TRBJ2-1,NA,CATEPGGRTEQFF,TGTGCCACCGAACCAGGGGGCCGCACTGAGCAGTTCTTC
TRBV20-1,NA,16,TRBJ1-5,many,CSARDHRRGSNQPQHF,TGCAGTGCTAGAGATCACCGGAGAGGTAGCAATCAGCCCCAGCATTTT
TRBV4-2,NA,15,TRBJ2-1,NA,CASSRDRGADNEQFF,TGTGCCAGCAGCCGAGATCGGGGGGCCGACAATGAGCAGTTCTTC
TRBV20-1,TRBD1,13,TRBJ1-2,NA,CSASPRTGDGYTF,TGCAGTGCTAGCCCCAGGACAGGGGATGGCTACACCTTC
TRBV29-1,NA,14,TRBJ1-2,many,CTSYSPGRIDGYTF,TGCACTTCCTATTCCCCGGGGCGCATTGATGGCTACACCTTC
TRBV3-1,TRBD2,15,TRBJ2-7,NA,CASSRGTSGLYEQYF,TGTGCCAGCAGCCGAGGGACTAGCGGCCTCTACGAGCAGTACTTC
TRBV10-3,NA,13,TRBJ1-5,NA,CASQDTANQPQHF,TGTGCCAGCCAAGACACCGCCAATCAGCCCCAGCATTTT
TRBV6-5,NA,16,TRBJ1-2,NA,CASSYSRLGGSYGYTF,TGTGCCAGCAGTTACTCGAGATTAGGGGGATCGTATGGCTACACCTTC
TRBV15,NA,14,TRBJ1-5,many,CATSRDKVVQPQHF,TGTGCCACCAGCAGAGATAAAGTTGTACAGCCCCAGCATTTT
TRBV5-1,TRBD1,14,TRBJ1-4,NA,CASSWGQTNEKLFF,TGCGCCAGCAGCTGGGGACAGACTAATGAAAAACTGTTTTTT
TRBV5-1,NA,14,TRBJ1-1,NA,CASSVQGSNTEAFF,TGCGCCAGCAGCGTTCAGGGCTCGAACACTGAAGCTTTCTTT
TRBV29-1,TRBD1,15,TRBJ1-2,few,CSVLKLQGTNYGYTF,TGCAGCGTCTTAAAACTACAGGGGACTAACTATGGCTACACCTTC
TRBV27,TRBD1,14,TRBJ1-6,many,CASKGQNYNSPLHF,TGTGCCAGCAAGGGACAGAATTATAATTCACCCCTCCACTTT
TRBV5-6,NA,16,TRBJ1-1,NA,CASSPLGGGLNTEAFF,TGTGCCAGCAGCCCCCTGGGCGGGGGACTGAACACTGAAGCTTTCTTT
TRBV10-3,NA,11,TRBJ1-1,few,CAISEDGEAFF,TGTGCCATCAGTGAAGACGGTGAAGCTTTCTTT
TRBV25-1,NA,13,TRBJ2-5,NA,CASSEYGRETQYF,TGTGCCAGCAGTGAATATGGCAGAGAGACCCAGTACTTC
TRBV7-3,NA,15,TRBJ2-1,NA,CASSLGLPSYNEQFF,TGTGCCAGCAGCTTAGGCCTACCTTCCTACAATGAGCAGTTCTTC
TRBV7-6,NA,14,TRBJ2-5,NA,CASSLLNLQETQYF,TGTGCCAGCAGCTTACTAAACCTTCAAGAGACCCAGTACTTC
TRBV6-5,NA,15,TRBJ1-1,NA,CASSYSGHPNTEAFF,TGTGCCAGCAGTTACTCGGGGCACCCGAACACTGAAGCTTTCTTT
TRBV2,NA,16,TRBJ1-4,few,CASSDKPPPTNEKLFF,TGTGCCAGCAGCGATAAACCCCCCCCAACTAATGAAAAACTGTTTTTT
TRBV4-2,TRBD1,15,TRBJ1-6,few,CASSKEGTGGQPLHF,TGTGCCAGCTCCAAGGAGGGGACAGGGGGCCAACCCCTCCACTTT
TRBV10-3,NA,14,TRBJ1-2,few,CAIRQDGTVYGYTF,TGTGCCATCAGGCAGGACGGGACGGTTTATGGCTACACCTTC
TRBV23-1,NA,17,TRBJ2-3,few,CASSQSGAGWGTDTQYF,TGCGCCAGCAGTCAATCAGGGGCAGGGTGGGGCACAGATACGCAGTATTTT
TRBV18,NA,11,TRBJ2-3,NA,CASSNRDTQYF,TGTGCCAGCTCAAACAGGGATACGCAGTATTTT
TRBV6-1,NA,13,TRBJ2-3,few,CASSPRLEDTQYF,TGTGCCAGCAGTCCACGGCTCGAAGATACGCAGTATTTT
TRBV5-1,TRBD2,15,TRBJ2-1,NA,CASSRAGLGYNEQFF,TGCGCCAGCAGCCGCGCCGGACTAGGGTACAATGAGCAGTTCTTC
TRBV2,NA,13,TRBJ2-7,NA,CASTGRVSEEQYF,TGTGCCAGCACCGGAAGGGTTTCGGAAGAGCAGTACTTC
TRBV20-1,NA,12,TRBJ1-2,many,CSATPGYYGYTF,TGCAGTGCCACTCCAGGCTACTATGGCTACACCTTC
TRBV20-1,NA,13,TRBJ2-5,NA,CSARRGSVETQYF,TGCAGTGCTAGACGGGGGAGCGTAGAGACCCAGTACTTC
TRBV6-5,NA,15,TRBJ1-1,NA,CASSYSRVAGAEAFF,TGTGCCAGCAGTTACTCCAGGGTTGCGGGGGCTGAAGCTTTCTTT
TRBV29-1,NA,11,TRBJ1-1,NA,CSVDGQTEAFF,TGCAGCGTTGACGGACAAACTGAAGCTTTCTTT
TRBV15,NA,15,TRBJ1-1,many,CATSRSWQRNTEAFF,TGTGCCACCAGCAGGTCGTGGCAGAGGAACACTGAAGCTTTCTTT
TRBV29-1,NA,12,TRBJ1-1,NA,CSVALSGVEAFF,TGCAGCGTTGCTCTCAGTGGGGTTGAAGCTTTCTTT
TRBV14,NA,15,TRBJ2-5,NA,CASSRGQGWQETQYF,TGTGCCAGCAGCCGTGGGCAGGGGTGGCAAGAGACCCAGTACTTC
TRBV4-3,NA,15,TRBJ2-3,few,CASSQLDLSTDTQYF,TGCGCCAGCAGCCAACTGGACCTTAGCACAGATACGCAGTATTTT
TRBV5-1,NA,15,TRBJ1-2,many,CASSLEGSTNYGYTF,TGCGCCAGCAGCTTGGAGGGCAGTACTAACTATGGCTACACCTTC
TRBV29-1,NA,19,TRBJ2-1,NA,CSVENWVAWVGGSYNEQFF,TGCAGCGTTGAAAACTGGGTAGCCTGGGTGGGAGGCTCCTACAATGAGCAGTTCTTC
TRBV20-1,NA,14,TRBJ1-3,NA,CSASAVRSGNTIYF,TGCAGTGCTAGTGCCGTGCGCTCTGGAAACACCATATATTTT
TRBV29-1,TRBD1,14,TRBJ1-2,many,CSVPRDRRNYGYTF,TGCAGCGTCCCTAGGGACAGGAGAAACTATGGCTACACCTTC
TRBV29-1,TRBD1,12,TRBJ1-2,few,CSVWGQNYGYTF,TGCAGCGTGTGGGGACAGAACTATGGCTACACCTTC
TRBV29-1,NA,10,TRBJ1-1,NA,CSVGPTEAFF,TGCAGCGTGGGTCCCACTGAAGCTTTCTTT
TRBV15,NA,13,TRBJ2-5,NA,CATSFRNQETQYF,TGTGCCACCAGCTTTAGGAACCAAGAGACCCAGTACTTC
TRBV18,TRBD2,16,TRBJ2-1,NA,CASSPVTSGRINEQFF,TGTGCCAGCTCACCAGTCACGAGCGGGAGAATAAATGAGCAGTTCTTC
TRBV6-1,NA,15,TRBJ2-1,NA,CASSDESASYNEQFF,TGTGCCAGCAGTGATGAGTCAGCCTCCTACAATGAGCAGTTCTTC
TRBV7-2,NA,15,TRBJ2-7,NA,CASSPDRFQIHEQYF,TGTGCCAGCAGCCCAGACAGGTTCCAGATCCACGAGCAGTACTTC
TRBV10-3,NA,15,TRBJ1-1,NA,CAISESAGQGTEAFF,TGTGCCATCAGTGAGTCGGCGGGGCAGGGGACTGAAGCTTTCTTT
TRBV20-1,TRBD1,14,TRBJ1-5,NA,CSAWDRGWGQPQHF,TGCAGTGCTTGGGACAGGGGCTGGGGTCAGCCCCAGCATTTT
TRBV12-3/TRBV12-4,TRBD2,15,TRBJ2-1,once,CASSTLAGGVNEQFF,TGTGCCAGCAGTACCCTAGCGGGGGGGGTGAATGAGCAGTTCTTC
TRBV10-3,TRBD2,15,TRBJ2-1,NA,CAISGVVAGYNEQFF,TGTGCCATCAGTGGCGTCGTAGCGGGGTACAATGAGCAGTTCTTC
TRBV19,NA,18,TRBJ1-5,few,CASSIARMDPLSNQPQHF,TGTGCCAGTAGTATAGCCAGGATGGATCCCCTTAGCAATCAGCCCCAGCATTTT
TRBV20-1,NA,17,TRBJ1-6,few,CSARAIGRQTYNSPLHF,TGCAGTGCTAGAGCAATCGGCAGACAAACTTATAATTCACCCCTCCACTTT
TRBV10-3,NA,13,TRBJ2-3,once,CAIMGIDTDTQYF,TGTGCCATCATGGGAATAGACACAGATACGCAGTATTTT